What follows is one T cell receptor (beta chain) and its context. Its antigen remains unknown. The data stem from a study of CD8+ T cells in alopecia areata. The CDR3 length is 15 residues. With 6 bases removed from V and 2 bases from J, the gap between germline ends came to 16 bases. Germline CDR1 and CDR2: SNHLY and FYNNEI. Both CD4+ and CD8+ T cells were separated by sorting PBMCs. cDNA serving as the sequencing template came from extracted, reverse transcribed RNA. TCRdb's copy holds only in-frame clones and misses some; the assay was immunoSEQ multiplex PCR. Seen here are approximately 150,000 clones, approximately 65% observed once, and the top ten hold less than 40%. Points from the study as a whole: Normal scalp had lower clonality than lesional scalp, with alopecia totalis/universalis lesions showing this most strongly. Possibly because of HLA-related factors, TCR sharing was less clear across patients than in mice. Scalp sequencing also captures normal skin's resident alphabeta T cells.

This chain uses TRBV2 with TRBJ1-1; a weak D match, TRBD1 (6 bases). The sample consisted of CD8+ T cells sorted from blood. The origin of this receptor is a human donor in good health. CDR3 bases: TGTGCCAGCAGAATATCGACAGGAGGAAACACTGAAGCTTTCTTT. Encoded protein: CASRISTGGNTEAFF.